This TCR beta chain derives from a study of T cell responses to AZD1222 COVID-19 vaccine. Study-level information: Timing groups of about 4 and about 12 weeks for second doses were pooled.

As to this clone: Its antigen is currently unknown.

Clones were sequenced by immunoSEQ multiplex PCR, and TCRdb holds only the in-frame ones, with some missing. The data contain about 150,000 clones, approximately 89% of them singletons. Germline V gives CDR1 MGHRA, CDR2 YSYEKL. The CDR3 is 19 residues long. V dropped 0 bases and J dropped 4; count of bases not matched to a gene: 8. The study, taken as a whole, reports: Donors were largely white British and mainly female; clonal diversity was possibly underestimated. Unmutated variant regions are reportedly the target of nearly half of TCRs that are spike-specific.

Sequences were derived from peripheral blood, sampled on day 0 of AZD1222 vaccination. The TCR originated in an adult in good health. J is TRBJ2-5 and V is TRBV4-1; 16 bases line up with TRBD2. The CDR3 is CASSQDGTSGGAGGETQYF. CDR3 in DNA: TGCGCCAGCAGCCAAGATGGGACTAGCGGGGGGGCCGGTGGAGAGACCCAGTACTTC.